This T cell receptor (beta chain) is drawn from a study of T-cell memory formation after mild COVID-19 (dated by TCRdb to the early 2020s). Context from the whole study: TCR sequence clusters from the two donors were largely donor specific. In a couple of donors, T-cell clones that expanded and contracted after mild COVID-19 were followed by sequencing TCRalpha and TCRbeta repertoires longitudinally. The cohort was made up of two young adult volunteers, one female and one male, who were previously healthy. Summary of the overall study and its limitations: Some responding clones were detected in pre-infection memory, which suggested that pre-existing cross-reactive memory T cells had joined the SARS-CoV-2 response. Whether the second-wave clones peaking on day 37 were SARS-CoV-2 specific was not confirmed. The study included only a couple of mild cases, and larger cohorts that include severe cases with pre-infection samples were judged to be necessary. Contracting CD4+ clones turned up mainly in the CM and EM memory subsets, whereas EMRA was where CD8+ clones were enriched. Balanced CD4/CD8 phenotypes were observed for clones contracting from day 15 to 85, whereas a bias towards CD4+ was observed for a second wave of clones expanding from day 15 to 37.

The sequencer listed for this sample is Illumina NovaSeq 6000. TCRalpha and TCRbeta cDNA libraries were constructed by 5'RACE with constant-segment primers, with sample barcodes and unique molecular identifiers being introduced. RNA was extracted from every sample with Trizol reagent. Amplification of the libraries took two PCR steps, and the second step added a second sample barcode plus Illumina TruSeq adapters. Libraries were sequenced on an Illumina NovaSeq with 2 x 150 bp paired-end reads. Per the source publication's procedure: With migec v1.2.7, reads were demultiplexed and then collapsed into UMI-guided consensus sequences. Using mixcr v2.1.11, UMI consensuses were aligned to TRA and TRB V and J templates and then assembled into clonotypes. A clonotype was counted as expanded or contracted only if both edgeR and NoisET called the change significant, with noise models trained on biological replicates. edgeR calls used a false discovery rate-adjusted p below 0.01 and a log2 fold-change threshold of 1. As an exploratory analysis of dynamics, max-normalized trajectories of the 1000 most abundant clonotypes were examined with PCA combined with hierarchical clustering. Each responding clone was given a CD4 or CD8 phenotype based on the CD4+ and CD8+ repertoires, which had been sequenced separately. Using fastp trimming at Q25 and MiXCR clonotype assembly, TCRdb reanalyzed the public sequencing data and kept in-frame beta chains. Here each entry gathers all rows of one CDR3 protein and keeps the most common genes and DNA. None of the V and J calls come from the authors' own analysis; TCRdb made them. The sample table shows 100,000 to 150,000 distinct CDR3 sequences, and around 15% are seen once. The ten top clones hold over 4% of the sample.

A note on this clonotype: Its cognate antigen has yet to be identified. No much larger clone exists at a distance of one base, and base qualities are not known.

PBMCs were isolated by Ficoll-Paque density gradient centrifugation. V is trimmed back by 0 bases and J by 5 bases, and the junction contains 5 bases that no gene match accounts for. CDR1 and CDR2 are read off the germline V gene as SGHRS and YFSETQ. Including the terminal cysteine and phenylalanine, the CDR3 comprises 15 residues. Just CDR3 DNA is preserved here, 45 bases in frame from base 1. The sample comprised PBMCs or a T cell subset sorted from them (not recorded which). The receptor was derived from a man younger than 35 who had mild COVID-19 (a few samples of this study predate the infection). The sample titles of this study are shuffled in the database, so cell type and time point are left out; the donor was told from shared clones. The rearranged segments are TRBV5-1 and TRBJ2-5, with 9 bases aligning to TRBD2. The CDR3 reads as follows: CASSLAAGGLETQYF. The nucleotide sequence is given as TGCGCCAGCAGCTTGGCGGCGGGGGGGCTGGAGACCCAGTACTTC.